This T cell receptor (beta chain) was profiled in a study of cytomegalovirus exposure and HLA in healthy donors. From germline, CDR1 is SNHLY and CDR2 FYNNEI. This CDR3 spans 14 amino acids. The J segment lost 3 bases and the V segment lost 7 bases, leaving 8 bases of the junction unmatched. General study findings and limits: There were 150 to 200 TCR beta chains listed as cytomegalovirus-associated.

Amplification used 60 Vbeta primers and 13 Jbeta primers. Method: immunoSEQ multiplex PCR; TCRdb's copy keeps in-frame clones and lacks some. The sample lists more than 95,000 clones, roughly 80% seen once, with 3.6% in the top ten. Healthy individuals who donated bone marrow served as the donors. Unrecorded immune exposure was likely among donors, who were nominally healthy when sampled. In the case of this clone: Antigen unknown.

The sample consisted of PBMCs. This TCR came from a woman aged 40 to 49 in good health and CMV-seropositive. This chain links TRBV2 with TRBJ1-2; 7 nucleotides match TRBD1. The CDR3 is CASKKDRADYGYTF. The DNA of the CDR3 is TGTGCCAGCAAGAAAGACAGGGCGGACTATGGCTACACCTTC.